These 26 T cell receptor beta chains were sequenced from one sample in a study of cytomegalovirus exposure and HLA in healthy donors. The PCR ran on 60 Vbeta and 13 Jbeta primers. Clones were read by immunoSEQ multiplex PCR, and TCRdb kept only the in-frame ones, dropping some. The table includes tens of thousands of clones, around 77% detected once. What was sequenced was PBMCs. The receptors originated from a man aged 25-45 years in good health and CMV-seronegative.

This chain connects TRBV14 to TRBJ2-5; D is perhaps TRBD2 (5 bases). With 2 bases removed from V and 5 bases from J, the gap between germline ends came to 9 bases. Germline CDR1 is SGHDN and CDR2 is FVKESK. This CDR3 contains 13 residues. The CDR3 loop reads CASSQRGGETQYF. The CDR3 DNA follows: TGTGCCAGCAGCCAACGGGGTGGGGAGACCCAGTACTTC.

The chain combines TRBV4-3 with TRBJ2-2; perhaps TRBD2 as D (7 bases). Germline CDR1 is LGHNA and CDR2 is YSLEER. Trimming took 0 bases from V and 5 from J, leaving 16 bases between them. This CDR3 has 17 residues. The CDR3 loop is CASSQEEGGLSTGELFF. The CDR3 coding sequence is TGCGCCAGCAGCCAAGAGGAGGGGGGGCTTTCAACCGGGGAGCTGTTTTTT.

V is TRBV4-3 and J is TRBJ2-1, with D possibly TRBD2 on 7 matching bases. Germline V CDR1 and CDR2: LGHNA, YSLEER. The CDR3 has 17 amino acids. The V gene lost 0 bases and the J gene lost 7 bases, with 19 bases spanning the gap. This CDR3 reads CASSQDQRGGPRNEQFF. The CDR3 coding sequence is TGCGCCAGCAGCCAAGATCAAAGGGGGGGCCCTCGGAATGAGCAGTTCTTC.

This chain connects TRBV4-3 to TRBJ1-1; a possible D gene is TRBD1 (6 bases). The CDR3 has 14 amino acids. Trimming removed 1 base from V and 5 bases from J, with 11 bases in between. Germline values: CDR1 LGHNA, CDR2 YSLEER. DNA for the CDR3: TGCGCCAGCAGCCAAGGGACAGTGGATACTGAAGCTTTCTTT. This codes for CASSQGTVDTEAFF.

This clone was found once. CDR3 protein: CAWSGPQGVGHQPQHF. The DNA of the CDR3 is TGTGCCTGGAGTGGGCCACAGGGGGTAGGCCATCAGCCCCAGCATTTT. The chain joins TRBV30 to TRBJ1-5; 8 bases align to TRBD1. This CDR3 has 16 residues. In germline, CDR1 is GTSNPN, CDR2 SVGIG (reference sequence). With V trimmed by 1 base and J by 5 bases, 10 bases remained unmatched. Filled out from reference TRBV30 and TRBJ1-5, the complete variable domain reads SQTIHQWPATLVQPVGSPLSLECTVEGTSNPNLYWYRQAAGRGLQLLFYSVGIGQISSEVPQNLSASRPQDRQFILSSKKLLLSDSGFYLCAWSGPQGVGHQPQHFGDGTRLSIL.

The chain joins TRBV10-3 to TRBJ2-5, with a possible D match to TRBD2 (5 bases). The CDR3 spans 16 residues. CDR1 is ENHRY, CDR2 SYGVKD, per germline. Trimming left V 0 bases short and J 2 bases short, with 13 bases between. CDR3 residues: CAISESVGGGQETQYF. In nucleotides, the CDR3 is TGTGCCATCAGTGAGTCTGTCGGTGGCGGGCAAGAGACCCAGTACTTC.

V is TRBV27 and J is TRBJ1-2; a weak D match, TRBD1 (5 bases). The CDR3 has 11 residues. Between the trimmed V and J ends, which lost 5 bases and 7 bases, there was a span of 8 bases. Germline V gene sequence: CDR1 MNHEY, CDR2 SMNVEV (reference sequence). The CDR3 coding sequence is TGTGCCAGCAGTACGGGGGTTGGCTACACCTTC. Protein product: CASSTGVGYTF.

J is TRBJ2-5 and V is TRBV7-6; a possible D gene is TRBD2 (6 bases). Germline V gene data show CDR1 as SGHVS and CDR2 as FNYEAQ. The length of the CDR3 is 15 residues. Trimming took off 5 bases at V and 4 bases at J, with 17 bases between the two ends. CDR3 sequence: CASSPRRGVGETQYF. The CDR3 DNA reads TGTGCCAGCAGCCCCCGGAGGGGAGTAGGAGAGACCCAGTACTTC.

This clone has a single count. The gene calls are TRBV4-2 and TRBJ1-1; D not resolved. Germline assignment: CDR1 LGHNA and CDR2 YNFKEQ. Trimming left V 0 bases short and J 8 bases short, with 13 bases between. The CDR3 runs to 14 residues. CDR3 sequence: CASSQDLKGGEAFF. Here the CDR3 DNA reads TGTGCCAGCAGCCAAGATCTAAAAGGAGGAGAAGCTTTCTTT.

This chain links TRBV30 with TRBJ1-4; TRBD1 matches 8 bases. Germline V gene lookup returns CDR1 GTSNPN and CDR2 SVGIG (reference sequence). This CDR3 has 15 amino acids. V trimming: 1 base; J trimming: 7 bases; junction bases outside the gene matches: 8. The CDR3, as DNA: TGTGCCTGGAGTGCCCTGGACAGGGTCGGTGAAAAACTGTTTTTT. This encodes CAWSALDRVGEKLFF.

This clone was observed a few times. Here the CDR3 reads CASSFGVREIEQYF. CDR3 nucleotide sequence: TGTGCCAGCAGTTTCGGTGTTCGGGAGATCGAGCAGTACTTC. The chain employs TRBV5-6 and TRBJ2-7; a possible D gene is TRBD2 (6 bases). Trimming stripped 5 bases from V and 6 bases from J, with 18 bases between. Germline V lookup: CDR1 SGHDT, CDR2 YYEEEE. CDR3 length equals 14 residues.

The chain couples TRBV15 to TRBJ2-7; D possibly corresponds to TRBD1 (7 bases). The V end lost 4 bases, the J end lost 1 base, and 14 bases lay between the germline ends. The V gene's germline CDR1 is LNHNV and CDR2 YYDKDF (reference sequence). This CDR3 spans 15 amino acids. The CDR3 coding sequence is TGTGCCACCAGCATTTACTCAGGGGGGTCCTACGAGCAGTACTTC. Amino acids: CATSIYSGGSYEQYF. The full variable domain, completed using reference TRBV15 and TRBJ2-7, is DAMVIQNPRYQVTQFGKPVTLSCSQTLNHNVMYWYQQKSSQAPKLLFHYYDKDFNNEADTPDNFQSRRPNTSFCFLDIRSPGLGDTAMYLCATSIYSGGSYEQYFGPGTRLTVT.

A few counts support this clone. CDR3: CASSDRENTEAFF. The CDR3 nucleotides read TGTGCCAGCAGTGACAGGGAGAACACTGAAGCTTTCTTT. The chain carries TRBV6-1 and TRBJ1-1; weak D call: TRBD1 (5 bases). The CDR3 is 13 residues long. Trimming cost V 3 bases and J 1 base, with 6 bases left between them. CDR1 is MNHNS and CDR2 is SASEGT in the germline V gene.

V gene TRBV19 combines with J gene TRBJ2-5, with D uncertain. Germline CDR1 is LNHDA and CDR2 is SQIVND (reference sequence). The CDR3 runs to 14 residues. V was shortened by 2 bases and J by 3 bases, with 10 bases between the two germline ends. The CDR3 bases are TGTGCCAGTAGTATAAACATCCGGGAAGAGACCCAGTACTTC. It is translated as CASSINIREETQYF.

The CDR3 DNA follows: TGTGCCAGCAAGAGCGCCGGGGAGCTGTTTTTT. Protein product: CASKSAGELFF. The rearrangement links TRBV7-2 to TRBJ2-2; the D is unclear. From germline, CDR1 is SGHTA and CDR2 FQGNSA. The CDR3 is 11 amino acids. The V and J ends lost 7 bases and 6 bases respectively, with 6 bases between them.

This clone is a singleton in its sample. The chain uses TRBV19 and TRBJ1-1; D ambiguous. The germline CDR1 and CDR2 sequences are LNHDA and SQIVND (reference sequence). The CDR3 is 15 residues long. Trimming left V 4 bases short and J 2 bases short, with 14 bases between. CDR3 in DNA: TGTGCCAGTAGTAACCCTGCCAGAGGAAACACTGAAGCTTTCTTT. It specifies CASSNPARGNTEAFF.

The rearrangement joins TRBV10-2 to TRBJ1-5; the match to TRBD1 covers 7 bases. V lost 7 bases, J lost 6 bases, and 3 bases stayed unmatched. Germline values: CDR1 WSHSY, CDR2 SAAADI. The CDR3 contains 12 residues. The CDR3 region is CASMHRGQPQHF. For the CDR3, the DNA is TGCGCCAGCATGCACAGGGGTCAGCCCCAGCATTTT.

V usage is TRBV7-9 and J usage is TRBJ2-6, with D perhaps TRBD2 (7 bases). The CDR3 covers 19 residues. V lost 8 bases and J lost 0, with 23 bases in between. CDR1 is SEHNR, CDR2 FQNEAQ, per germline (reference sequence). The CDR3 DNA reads TGTGCCAGCTCCAACAGATGGGGGGGGCTCCCCTCTGGGGCCAACGTCCTGACTTTC. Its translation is CASSNRWGGLPSGANVLTF.

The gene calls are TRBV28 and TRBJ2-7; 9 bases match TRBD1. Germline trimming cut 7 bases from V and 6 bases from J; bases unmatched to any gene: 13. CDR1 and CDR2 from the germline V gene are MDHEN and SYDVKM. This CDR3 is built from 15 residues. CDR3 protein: CASTLHWTGVVEQYF. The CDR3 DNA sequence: TGTGCCAGCACCCTTCATTGGACAGGGGTAGTCGAGCAGTACTTC.

CDR3 in amino acids: CASSPLAGSRTDTQYF. The CDR3 DNA reads as TGTGCCAGCTCACCACTAGCTGGTTCACGCACAGATACGCAGTATTTT. The rearrangement links TRBV18 to TRBJ2-3; D gene unclear. Germline V gene data show CDR1 as KGHSH and CDR2 as LQKENI. The CDR3 extends over 16 amino acids. Trimming removed 1 base at V and 1 base at J, with 12 bases between. Complete variable domain (other parts from reference TRBV18 and TRBJ2-3): NAGVMQNPRHLVRRRGQEARLRCSPMKGHSHVYWYRQLPEEGLKFMVYLQKENIIDESGMPKERFSAEFPKEGPSILRIQQVVRGDSAAYFCASSPLAGSRTDTQYFGPGTRLTVL.

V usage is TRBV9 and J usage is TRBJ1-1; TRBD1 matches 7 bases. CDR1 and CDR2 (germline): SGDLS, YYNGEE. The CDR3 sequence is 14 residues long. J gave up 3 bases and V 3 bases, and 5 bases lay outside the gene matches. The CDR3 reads CASSGRDRYTEAFF. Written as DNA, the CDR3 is TGTGCCAGCAGCGGGCGGGACAGATACACTGAAGCTTTCTTT.

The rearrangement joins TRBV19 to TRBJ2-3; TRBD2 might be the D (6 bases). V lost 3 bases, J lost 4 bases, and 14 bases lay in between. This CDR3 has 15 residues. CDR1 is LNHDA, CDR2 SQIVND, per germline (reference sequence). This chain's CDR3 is CASSIIGGLADTQYF. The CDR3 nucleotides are TGTGCCAGTAGTATTATTGGAGGGCTCGCAGATACGCAGTATTTT.

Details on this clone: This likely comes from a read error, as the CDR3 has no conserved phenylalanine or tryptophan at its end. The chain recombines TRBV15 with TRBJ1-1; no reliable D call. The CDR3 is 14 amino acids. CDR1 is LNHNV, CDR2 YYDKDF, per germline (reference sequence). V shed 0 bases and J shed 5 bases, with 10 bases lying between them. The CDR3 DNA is TGTGCCACCAGCAGAGATTTACCCCGGACTGAAGCTTTCCTT. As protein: CATSRDLPRTEAFL.

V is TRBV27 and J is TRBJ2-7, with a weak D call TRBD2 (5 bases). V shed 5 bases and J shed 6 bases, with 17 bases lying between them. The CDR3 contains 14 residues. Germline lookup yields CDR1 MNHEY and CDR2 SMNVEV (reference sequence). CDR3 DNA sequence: TGTGCCAGCAGTGGGTGGGAAAGAGGGATCGAGCAGTACTTC. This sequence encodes CASSGWERGIEQYF.

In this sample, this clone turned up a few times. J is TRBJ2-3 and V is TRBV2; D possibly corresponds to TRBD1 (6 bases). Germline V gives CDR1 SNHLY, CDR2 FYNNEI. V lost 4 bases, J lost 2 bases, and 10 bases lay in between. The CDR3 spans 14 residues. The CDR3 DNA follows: TGTGCCAGCAGTGTACAGGGTACCACAGATACGCAGTATTTT. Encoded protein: CASSVQGTTDTQYF.

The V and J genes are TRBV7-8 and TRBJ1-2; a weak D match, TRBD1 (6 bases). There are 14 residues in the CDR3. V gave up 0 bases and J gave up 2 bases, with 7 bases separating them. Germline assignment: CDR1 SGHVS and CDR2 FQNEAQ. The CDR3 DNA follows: TGTGCCAGCAGCTTAGCTGGGACAAACTATGGCTACACCTTC. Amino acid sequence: CASSLAGTNYGYTF.